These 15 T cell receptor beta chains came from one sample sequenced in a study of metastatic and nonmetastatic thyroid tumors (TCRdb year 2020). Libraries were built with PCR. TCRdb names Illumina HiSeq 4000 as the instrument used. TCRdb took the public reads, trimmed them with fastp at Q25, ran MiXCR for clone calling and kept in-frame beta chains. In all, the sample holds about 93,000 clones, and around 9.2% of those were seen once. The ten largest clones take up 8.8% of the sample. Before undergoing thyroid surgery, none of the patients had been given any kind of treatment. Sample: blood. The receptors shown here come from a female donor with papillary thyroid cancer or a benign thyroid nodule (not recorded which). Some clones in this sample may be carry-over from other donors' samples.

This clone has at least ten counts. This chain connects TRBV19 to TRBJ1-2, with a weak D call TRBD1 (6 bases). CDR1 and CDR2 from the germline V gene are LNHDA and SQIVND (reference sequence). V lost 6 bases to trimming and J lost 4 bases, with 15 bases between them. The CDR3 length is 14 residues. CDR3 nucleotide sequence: TGTGCCAGTAGCACCCCGGGACACGGCTATGGCTACACCTTC. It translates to CASSTPGHGYGYTF.

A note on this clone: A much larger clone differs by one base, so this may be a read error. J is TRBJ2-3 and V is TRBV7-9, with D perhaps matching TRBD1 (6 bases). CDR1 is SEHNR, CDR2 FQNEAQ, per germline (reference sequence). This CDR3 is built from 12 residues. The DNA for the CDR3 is TGTGCAACCAGGGGTTTCCCAGATACGCAGTGTTTT. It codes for CATRGFPDTQCF.

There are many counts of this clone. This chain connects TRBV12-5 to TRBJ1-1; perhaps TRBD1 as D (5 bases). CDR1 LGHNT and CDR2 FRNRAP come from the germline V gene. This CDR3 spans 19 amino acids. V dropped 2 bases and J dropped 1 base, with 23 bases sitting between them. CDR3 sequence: CASGLPTHGDELPNTEAFF. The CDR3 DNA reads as TGTGCTAGTGGTTTGCCCACTCACGGGGACGAACTACCGAACACTGAAGCTTTCTTT.

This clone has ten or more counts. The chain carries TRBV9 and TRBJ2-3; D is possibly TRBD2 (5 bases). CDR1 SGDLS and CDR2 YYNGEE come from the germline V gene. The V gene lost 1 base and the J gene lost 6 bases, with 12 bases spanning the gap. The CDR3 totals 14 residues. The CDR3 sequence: CASSVMLAEDTQYF. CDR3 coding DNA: TGTGCCAGCAGCGTAATGCTAGCTGAGGATACGCAGTATTTT. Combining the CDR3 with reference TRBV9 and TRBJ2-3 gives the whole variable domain DSGVTQTPKHLITATGQRVTLRCSPRSGDLSVYWYQQSLDQGLQFLIQYYNGEERAKGNILERFSAQQFPDLHSELNLSSLELGDSALYFCASSVMLAEDTQYFGPGTRLTVL.

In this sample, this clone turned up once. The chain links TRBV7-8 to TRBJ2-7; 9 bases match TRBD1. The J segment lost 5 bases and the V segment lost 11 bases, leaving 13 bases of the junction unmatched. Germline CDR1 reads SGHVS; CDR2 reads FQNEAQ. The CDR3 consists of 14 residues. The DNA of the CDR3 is TGTGCCTCGTTCGGGGGGACAGGGATCCACGAGCAGTACTTC. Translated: CASFGGTGIHEQYF.

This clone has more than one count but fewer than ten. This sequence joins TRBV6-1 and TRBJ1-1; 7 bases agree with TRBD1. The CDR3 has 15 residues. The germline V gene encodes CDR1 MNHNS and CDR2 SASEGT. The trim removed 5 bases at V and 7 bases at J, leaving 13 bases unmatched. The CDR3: CASSFPRLDRVEAFF. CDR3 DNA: TGTGCCAGCAGTTTCCCCCGCCTTGACAGGGTTGAAGCTTTCTTT.

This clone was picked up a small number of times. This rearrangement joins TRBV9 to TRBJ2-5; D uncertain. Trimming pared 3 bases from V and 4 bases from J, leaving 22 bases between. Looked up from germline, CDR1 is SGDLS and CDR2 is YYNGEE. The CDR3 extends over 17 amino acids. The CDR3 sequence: CASSAMPGSQVGETQYF. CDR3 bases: TGTGCCAGCAGCGCTATGCCCGGGTCCCAGGTAGGAGAGACCCAGTACTTC.

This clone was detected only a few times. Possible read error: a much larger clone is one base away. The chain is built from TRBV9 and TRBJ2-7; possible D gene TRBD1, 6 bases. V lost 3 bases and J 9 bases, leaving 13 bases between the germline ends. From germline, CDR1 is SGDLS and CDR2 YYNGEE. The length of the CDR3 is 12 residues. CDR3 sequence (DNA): TGTGCCAGCAGCGGACAAAAGACAGGGCAGTACTTC. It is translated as CASSGQKTGQYF.

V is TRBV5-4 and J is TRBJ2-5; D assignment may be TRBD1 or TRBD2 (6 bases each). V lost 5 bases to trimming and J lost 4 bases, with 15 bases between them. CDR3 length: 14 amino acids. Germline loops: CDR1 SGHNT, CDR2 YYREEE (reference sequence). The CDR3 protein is CASSRDKGGETQYF. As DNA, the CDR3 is TGTGCCAGCAGTAGGGACAAGGGGGGAGAGACCCAGTACTTC.

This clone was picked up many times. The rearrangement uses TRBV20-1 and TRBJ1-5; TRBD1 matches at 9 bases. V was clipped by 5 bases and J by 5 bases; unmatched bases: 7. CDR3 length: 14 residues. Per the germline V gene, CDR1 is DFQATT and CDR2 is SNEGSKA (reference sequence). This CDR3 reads CSASRDRDYQPQHF. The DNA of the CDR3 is TGCAGTGCTTCCCGGGACAGGGACTATCAGCCCCAGCATTTT.

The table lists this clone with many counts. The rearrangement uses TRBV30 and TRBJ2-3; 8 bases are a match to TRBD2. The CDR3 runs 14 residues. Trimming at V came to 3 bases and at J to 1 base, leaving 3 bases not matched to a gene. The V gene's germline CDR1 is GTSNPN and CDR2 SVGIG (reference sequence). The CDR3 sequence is CAWRMRGGTDTQYF. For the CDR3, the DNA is TGTGCCTGGAGGATGCGGGGGGGCACAGATACGCAGTATTTT.

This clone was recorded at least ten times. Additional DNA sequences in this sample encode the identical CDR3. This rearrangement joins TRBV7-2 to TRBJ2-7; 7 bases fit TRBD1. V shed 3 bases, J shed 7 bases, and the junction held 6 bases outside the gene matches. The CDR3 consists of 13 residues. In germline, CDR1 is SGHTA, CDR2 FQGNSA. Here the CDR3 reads CASSFPGQWEQYF. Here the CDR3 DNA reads TGTGCCAGCAGCTTTCCGGGACAGTGGGAGCAGTACTTC.

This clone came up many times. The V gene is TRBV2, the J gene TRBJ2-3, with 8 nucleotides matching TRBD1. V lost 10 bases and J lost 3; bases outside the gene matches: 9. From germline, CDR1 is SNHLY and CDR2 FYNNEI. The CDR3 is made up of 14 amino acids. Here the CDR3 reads CATQTGVGTDTQYF. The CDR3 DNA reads TGTGCCACTCAGACAGGGGTAGGGACAGATACGCAGTATTTT.

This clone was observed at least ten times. CDR3 in DNA: TGCGCCAGCAGCTCCCTAGCGGGGGTGGACTACGAGCAGTACTTC. Translated: CASSSLAGVDYEQYF. The genes are TRBV5-1 and TRBJ2-7; the match to TRBD2 covers 10 bases. The CDR3 has 15 residues. Germline-derived CDR1 and CDR2 are SGHRS and YFSETQ. Trimming cost V 3 bases and J 3 bases; bases outside gene matches: 6.

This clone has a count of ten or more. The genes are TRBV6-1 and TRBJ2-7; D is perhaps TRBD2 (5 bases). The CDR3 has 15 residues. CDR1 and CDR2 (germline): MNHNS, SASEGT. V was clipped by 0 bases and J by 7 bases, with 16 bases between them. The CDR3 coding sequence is TGTGCCAGCAGTGAAGCGATCGGGGTTCTAGGGGAGCAGTACTTC. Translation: CASSEAIGVLGEQYF.